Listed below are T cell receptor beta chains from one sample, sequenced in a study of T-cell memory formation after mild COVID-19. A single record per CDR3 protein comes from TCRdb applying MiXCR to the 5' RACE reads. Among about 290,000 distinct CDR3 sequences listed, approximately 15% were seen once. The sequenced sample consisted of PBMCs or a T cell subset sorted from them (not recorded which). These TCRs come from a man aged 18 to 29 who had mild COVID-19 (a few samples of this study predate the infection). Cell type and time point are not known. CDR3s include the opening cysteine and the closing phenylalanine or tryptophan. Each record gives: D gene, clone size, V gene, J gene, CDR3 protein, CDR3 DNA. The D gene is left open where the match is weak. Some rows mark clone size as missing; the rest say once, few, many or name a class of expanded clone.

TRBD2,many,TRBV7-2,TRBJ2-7,CASSSPGLAGTNSYEQYF,TGTGCCAGCAGCTCGCCGGGACTAGCGGGGACGAACTCCTACGAGCAGTACTTC
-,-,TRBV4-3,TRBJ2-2,CASSQDLSGSPGELFF,TGCGCCAGCAGCCAAGATCTTTCGGGGAGCCCCGGGGAGCTGTTTTTT
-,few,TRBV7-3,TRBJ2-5,CASSFYPGETQYF,TGTGCCAGCAGCTTTTACCCGGGAGAGACCCAGTACTTC
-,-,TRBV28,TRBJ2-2,CASSFMAGAGELFF,TGTGCCAGCAGTTTTATGGCCGGGGCCGGGGAGCTGTTTTTT
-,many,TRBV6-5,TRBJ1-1,CASSWGGAQDTEAFF,TGTGCCAGCAGTTGGGGGGGCGCACAGGACACTGAAGCTTTCTTT
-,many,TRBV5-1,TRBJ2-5,CASSSGQYQETQYF,TGCGCCAGCAGCTCCGGACAGTACCAAGAGACCCAGTACTTC
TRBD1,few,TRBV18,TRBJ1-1,CASSPTGANTEAFF,TGTGCCAGCTCACCTACAGGGGCGAACACTGAAGCTTTCTTT
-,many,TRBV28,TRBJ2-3,CASSTSSTDTQYF,TGTGCCAGCAGTACATCTAGCACAGATACGCAGTATTTT
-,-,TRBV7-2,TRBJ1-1,CASRGPGGTEAFF,TGTGCCAGCAGGGGTCCGGGAGGCACTGAAGCTTTCTTT
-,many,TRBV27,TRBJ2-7,CASSLWASSSSYEQYF,TGTGCCAGCAGTTTATGGGCTAGCTCCAGCTCCTACGAGCAGTACTTC
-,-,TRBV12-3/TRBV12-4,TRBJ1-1,CASRPMGGNTEAFF,TGTGCCAGCAGACCTATGGGGGGGAACACTGAAGCTTTCTTT
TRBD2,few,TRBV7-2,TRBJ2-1,CASSLQGTRYNEQFF,TGTGCCAGCAGCCTCCAAGGGACTAGGTACAATGAGCAGTTCTTC
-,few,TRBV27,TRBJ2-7,CASSLKGTYEQYF,TGTGCCAGCAGTTTAAAGGGTACCTACGAGCAGTACTTC
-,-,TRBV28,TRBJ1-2,CASNPGGVGYGYTF,TGTGCCAGCAACCCCGGAGGGGTAGGCTATGGCTACACCTTC
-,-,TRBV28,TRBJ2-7,CASIQIRDTNREQYF,TGTGCCAGCATCCAGATCCGGGACACAAATAGGGAGCAGTACTTC
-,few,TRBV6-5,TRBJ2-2,CASSYGTGNTGELFF,TGTGCCAGCAGTTACGGAACAGGGAACACCGGGGAGCTGTTTTTT
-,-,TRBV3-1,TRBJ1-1,CASSQDLARAAFF,TGTGCCAGCAGCCAAGACCTTGCGCGGGCGGCTTTCTTT
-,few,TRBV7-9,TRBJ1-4,CASSLGLSEKLFF,TGTGCCAGCAGCTTAGGCCTCTCTGAAAAACTGTTTTTT
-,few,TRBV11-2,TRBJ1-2,CASSSTVGGGPVSTF,TGTGCCAGCAGCTCCACAGTAGGGGGTGGCCCTGTCTCCACCTTC
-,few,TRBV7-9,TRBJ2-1,CASSGGNSYNEQFF,TGTGCCAGCAGCGGGGGGAACTCCTACAATGAGCAGTTCTTC
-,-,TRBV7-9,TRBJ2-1,CASSGQTTGQFF,TGTGCCAGCAGCGGACAGACCACGGGCCAGTTCTTC
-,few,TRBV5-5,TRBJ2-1,CASRFGGVDEQFF,TGTGCCAGCAGGTTCGGGGGCGTCGATGAGCAGTTCTTC
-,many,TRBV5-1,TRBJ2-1,CASSPGLSSYNEQFF,TGCGCCAGCAGCCCGGGACTTTCTTCCTACAATGAGCAGTTCTTC
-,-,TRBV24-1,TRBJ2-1,CATSDLKRTDYNEQFF,TGTGCCACCAGTGATTTGAAACGGACGGATTACAATGAGCAGTTCTTC
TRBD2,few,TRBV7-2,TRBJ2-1,CASSLRLAGGSYNEQFF,TGTGCCAGCAGCTTAAGGCTAGCGGGGGGTTCCTACAATGAGCAGTTCTTC
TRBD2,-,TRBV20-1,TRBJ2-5,CSASNLGGGRGTQYF,TGCAGTGCTAGTAACCTAGGCGGGGGGAGGGGGACCCAGTACTTC
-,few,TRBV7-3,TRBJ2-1,CASSLSRGLRAYNEQFF,TGTGCCAGCAGCTTAAGTAGGGGGTTACGCGCCTACAATGAGCAGTTCTTC
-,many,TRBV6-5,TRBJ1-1,CASTPRPTGHTEAFF,TGTGCCAGCACCCCAAGACCCACAGGGCACACTGAAGCTTTCTTT
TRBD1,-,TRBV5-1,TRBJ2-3,CASSSTGPKGDTQYF,TGCGCCAGCAGCTCGACAGGGCCGAAAGGAGATACGCAGTATTTT
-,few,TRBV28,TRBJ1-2,CASSPPGTPVYGYTF,TGTGCCAGCAGTCCCCCCGGGACACCGGTCTATGGCTACACCTTC
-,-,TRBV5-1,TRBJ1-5,CASSPGRVVGPQHF,TGCGCCAGCAGCCCCGGACGGGTGGTGGGGCCCCAGCATTTT
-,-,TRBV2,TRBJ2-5,CASSGTIQETQYF,TGTGCCAGCAGTGGAACTATCCAAGAGACCCAGTACTTC
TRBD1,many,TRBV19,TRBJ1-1,CASSAGGGGEAFF,TGTGCCAGTAGTGCAGGGGGAGGCGGTGAAGCTTTCTTT